One sample yielded the 14 T cell receptor beta chains listed below, sequenced in a study of blood T cell repertoires in COVID-19. Method: immunoSEQ multiplex PCR; TCRdb's copy keeps in-frame clones and lacks some. The sample holds 200,000 to 250,000 clones; more than 70% are singletons and the top ten take 3.5% to 4%. The sample was peripheral blood. The receptor source for this set is a woman aged 80 or over with acute or convalescent COVID-19.

The rearrangement joins TRBV19 to TRBJ1-1, with 8 bases lining up with TRBD1. The CDR3 has 14 amino acids. Germline trimming cut 10 bases from V and 6 bases from J; bases unmatched to any gene: 13. Germline values: CDR1 LNHDA, CDR2 SQIVND (reference sequence). CDR3 bases: TGTGCCACCGGAGGGGACAGGCGGTTAGCTGAAGCTTTCTTT. Residues: CATGGDRRLAEAFF.

The chain is built from TRBV4-1 and TRBJ1-1, with D uncertain. The CDR3 is made up of 17 amino acids. Germline V lookup: CDR1 MGHRA, CDR2 YSYEKL. V lost 7 bases, J lost 0 bases, and 21 bases lay in between. The CDR3 coding sequence is TGCGCCAGCACCCCCCGGGAAGGGCAAATGATGAACACTGAAGCTTTCTTT. It specifies CASTPREGQMMNTEAFF.

CDR3 nucleotides: TGTGCCATCAGTGAGTATAGGGGTGACACTGAAGCTTTCTTT. This gives the protein CAISEYRGDTEAFF. This chain joins TRBV10-3 and TRBJ1-1; D is possibly TRBD1 (5 bases). The V gene lost 1 base and the J gene lost 3 bases, with 9 bases spanning the gap. Germline V lookup: CDR1 ENHRY, CDR2 SYGVKD. This CDR3 comprises 14 residues.

The V and J genes are TRBV2 and TRBJ1-5, with a tentative D call TRBD1 (6 bases). Trimming shortened V by 5 bases and J by 7 bases, and 15 bases separated the two germline ends. This CDR3 has 14 residues. The germline V gene encodes CDR1 SNHLY and CDR2 FYNNEI. In DNA form, the CDR3 reads TGTGCCAGCAGTTACGACAGGTCAGAGCAGCCCCAGCATTTT. Encoded protein: CASSYDRSEQPQHF.

The rearrangement links TRBV6-1 to TRBJ2-6, with D perhaps TRBD1 (8 bases). The CDR3 runs 19 residues. The germline V and J ends were trimmed by 4 bases and 4 bases, with 23 bases remaining between them. Germline V gene sequence: CDR1 MNHNS, CDR2 SASEGT. This chain's CDR3 is CASSGGRGTGTTGANVLTF. The CDR3 DNA reads as TGTGCCAGCAGTGGAGGGCGGGGGACAGGTACCACAGGGGCCAACGTCCTGACTTTC.

This clone was recorded a few times. This chain links TRBV7-2 with TRBJ1-2; perhaps TRBD1 as D (6 bases). The CDR3 totals 13 residues. The V end was cut by 6 bases, the J end by 4 bases, with 12 bases between. The germline V gene has CDR1 SGHTA and CDR2 FQGNSA. CDR3 in DNA: TGTGCCAGCAGACCCACAGGGTCCTATGGCTACACCTTC. Its translation: CASRPTGSYGYTF.

This rearrangement joins TRBV2 to TRBJ1-3; D remains ambiguous. The CDR3 length is 14 residues. V gave up 6 bases and J gave up 4 bases, with 13 bases separating them. Germline values: CDR1 SNHLY, CDR2 FYNNEI. The CDR3 loop reads CASRDSLGGNTIYF. As DNA, the CDR3 is TGTGCCAGCAGGGACTCCCTCGGAGGAAACACCATATATTTT. Looking up the rest from reference TRBV2 and TRBJ1-3 gives the full variable domain: EPEVTQTPSHQVTQMGQEVILRCVPISNHLYFYWYRQILGQKVEFLVSFYNNEISEKSEIFDDQFSVERPDGSNFTLKIRSTKLEDSAMYFCASRDSLGGNTIYFGEGSWLTVV.

This clone was counted only a few times. The chain has TRBV4-2 and TRBJ1-2, with TRBD1 identical over 7 bases. CDR1 and CDR2 from the germline V gene are LGHNA and YNFKEQ. The CDR3 contains 14 residues. J was trimmed by 6 bases and V by 0 bases; bases with no gene match: 4. The CDR3 here is CASSQDAGGDGYTF. As DNA, the CDR3 is TGTGCCAGCAGCCAAGATGCAGGGGGAGATGGCTACACCTTC.

This clone came up a few times. The V gene is TRBV11-1, the J gene TRBJ1-2; maybe TRBD1 (5 bases). V dropped 1 base and J dropped 7 bases, with 19 bases sitting between them. CDR1 and CDR2 (germline): SGHAT, FQDESV (reference sequence). The CDR3 is 16 residues long. CDR3 sequence: CASSLEAAQGLRGYTF. DNA for the CDR3: TGTGCCAGCAGCTTAGAGGCGGCGCAGGGACTCCGTGGCTACACCTTC.

The rearrangement links TRBV4-1 to TRBJ1-3, with a tentative D call TRBD1 (5 bases). This CDR3 has 19 amino acids. The V and J ends lost 1 base and 0 bases respectively, with 19 bases between them. CDR1 MGHRA and CDR2 YSYEKL come from the germline V gene. The CDR3 is CASSQGARDWRISGNTIYF. The CDR3 coding sequence is TGCGCCAGCAGCCAAGGGGCGAGGGACTGGAGAATCTCTGGAAACACCATATATTTT.

The chain joins TRBV30 to TRBJ1-2; D unclear. The CDR3 length is 9 residues. Per the germline V gene, CDR1 is GTSNPN and CDR2 is SVGIG (reference sequence). V was pared by 5 bases and J by 8 bases, with 6 bases between. The CDR3 is CAWDWGYTF. The CDR3 nucleotides are TGTGCCTGGGACTGGGGCTACACCTTC.

V gene TRBV5-6 combines with J gene TRBJ2-6; D is unclear. Germline CDR1 reads SGHDT; CDR2 reads YYEEEE. V dropped 5 bases and J dropped 1 base, with 7 bases sitting between them. The CDR3 has 14 amino acids. CDR3 residues: CASSRRSGANVLTF. Written as DNA, the CDR3 is TGTGCCAGCAGTCGCCGGTCTGGGGCCAACGTCCTGACTTTC.

This clone was detected only a few times. The chain is built from TRBV27 and TRBJ1-3; no clear D gene. Trimming took off 5 bases at V and 4 bases at J, with 12 bases between the two ends. From germline, CDR1 is MNHEY and CDR2 SMNVEV (reference sequence). The length of the CDR3 is 14 residues. As DNA, the CDR3 is TGTGCCAGCAGTCCGGCGGGCGGGGGAAACACCATATATTTT. It encodes CASSPAGGGNTIYF.

This chain links TRBV7-2 with TRBJ2-7; TRBD1 agrees at 8 bases. CDR3 length: 13 residues. Germline V gene data show CDR1 as SGHTA and CDR2 as FQGNSA. V shed 3 bases and J 4 bases; nucleotides not matched to a gene: 2. The CDR3 sequence: CASSLDRAYEQYF. CDR3 in DNA: TGTGCCAGCAGCTTGGACAGGGCTTACGAGCAGTACTTC.